One T cell receptor (beta chain) is described in this entry. Antigen specificity is unknown. The sample comes from a study of cytomegalovirus exposure and HLA in healthy donors. V was clipped by 4 bases and J by 7 bases; unmatched bases: 14. The CDR3 is made up of 17 amino acids. CDR1 is MDHEN, CDR2 SYDVKM, per germline. PCR involved 60 Vbeta and 13 Jbeta primers. Profiling relied on immunoSEQ multiplex PCR, and the TCRdb table lists in-frame clones only, not all of them. The data hold 100,000 to 150,000 clones, with roughly four fifths observed a single time. Whole-study findings and limits: With DRB1 most and HLA-C fewest, TCR association rates differed between HLA loci in a later analysis.

The receptor was isolated from a male donor in good health and CMV-seronegative. Sequencing used PBMCs. V is TRBV28 and J is TRBJ2-1; 9 bases match TRBD2. CDR3 sequence reads: CASSYRLAATVRNEQFF. The CDR3 coding sequence is TGTGCCAGCAGTTATCGACTAGCGGCCACGGTTCGGAATGAGCAGTTCTTC. The entire variable domain, with the rest obtained from reference TRBV28 and TRBJ2-1, is as follows: DVKVTQSSRYLVKRTGEKVFLECVQDMDHENMFWYRQDPGLGLRLIYFSYDVKMKEKGDIPEGYSVSREKKERFSLILESASTNQTSMYLCASSYRLAATVRNEQFFGPGTRLTVL.